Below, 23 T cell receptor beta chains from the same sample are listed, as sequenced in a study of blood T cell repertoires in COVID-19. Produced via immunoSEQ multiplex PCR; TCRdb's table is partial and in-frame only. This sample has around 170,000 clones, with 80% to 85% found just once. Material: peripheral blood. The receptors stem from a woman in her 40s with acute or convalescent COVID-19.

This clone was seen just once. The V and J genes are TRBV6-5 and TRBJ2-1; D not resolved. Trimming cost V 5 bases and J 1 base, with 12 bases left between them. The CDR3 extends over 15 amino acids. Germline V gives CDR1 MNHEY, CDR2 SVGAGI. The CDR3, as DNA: TGTGCCAGCAGTAGTCTCCGGGTGTCCTACAATGAGCAGTTCTTC. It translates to CASSSLRVSYNEQFF.

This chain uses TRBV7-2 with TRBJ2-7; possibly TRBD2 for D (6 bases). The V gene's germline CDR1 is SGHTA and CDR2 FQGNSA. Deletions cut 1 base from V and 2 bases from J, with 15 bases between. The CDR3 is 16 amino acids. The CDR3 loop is CASSLGGTSHPYEQYF. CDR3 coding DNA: TGTGCCAGCAGCTTAGGAGGTACTAGCCACCCCTACGAGCAGTACTTC.

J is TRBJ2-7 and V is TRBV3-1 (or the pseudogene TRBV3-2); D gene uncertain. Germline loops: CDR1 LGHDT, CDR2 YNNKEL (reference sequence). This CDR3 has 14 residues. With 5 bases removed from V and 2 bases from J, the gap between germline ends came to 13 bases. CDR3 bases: TGTGCCAGCAGCTCACTAACACCAGCCTACGAGCAGTACTTC. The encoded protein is CASSSLTPAYEQYF.

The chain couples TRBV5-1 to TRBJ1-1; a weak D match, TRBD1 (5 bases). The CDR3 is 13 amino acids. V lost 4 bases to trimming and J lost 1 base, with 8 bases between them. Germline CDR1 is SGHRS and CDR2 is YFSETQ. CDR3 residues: CASSRDWNTEAFF. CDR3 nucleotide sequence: TGCGCCAGCAGCCGGGACTGGAACACTGAAGCTTTCTTT. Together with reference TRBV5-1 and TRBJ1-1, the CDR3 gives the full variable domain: KAGVTQTPRYLIKTRGQQVTLSCSPISGHRSVSWYQQTPGQGLQFLFEYFSETQRNKGNFPGRFSGRQFSNSRSEMNVSTLELGDSALYLCASSRDWNTEAFFGQGTRLTVV.

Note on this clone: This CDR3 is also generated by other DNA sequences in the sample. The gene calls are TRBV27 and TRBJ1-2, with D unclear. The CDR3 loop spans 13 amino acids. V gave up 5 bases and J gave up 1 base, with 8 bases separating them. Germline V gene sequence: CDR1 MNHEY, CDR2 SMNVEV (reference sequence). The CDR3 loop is CASSLDINYGYTF. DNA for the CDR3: TGTGCCAGCAGTCTCGACATTAACTATGGCTACACCTTC.

The CDR3 loop reads CASSLYPGLASERNEQFF. CDR3 DNA: TGTGCCAGCAGCCTATACCCGGGACTAGCTTCAGAAAGGAATGAGCAGTTCTTC. The gene calls are TRBV9 and TRBJ2-1; the match to TRBD2 covers 9 bases. CDR3 length: 18 amino acids. Germline V gene lookup returns CDR1 SGDLS and CDR2 YYNGEE. Germline trimming cut 4 bases from V and 7 bases from J; bases unmatched to any gene: 18.

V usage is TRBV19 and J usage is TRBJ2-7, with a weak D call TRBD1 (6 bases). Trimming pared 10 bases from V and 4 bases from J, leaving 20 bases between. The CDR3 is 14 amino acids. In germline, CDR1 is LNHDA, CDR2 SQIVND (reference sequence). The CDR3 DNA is TGTGCCACCAACCCGGGGACAAGCACTTACGAGCAGTACTTC. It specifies CATNPGTSTYEQYF.

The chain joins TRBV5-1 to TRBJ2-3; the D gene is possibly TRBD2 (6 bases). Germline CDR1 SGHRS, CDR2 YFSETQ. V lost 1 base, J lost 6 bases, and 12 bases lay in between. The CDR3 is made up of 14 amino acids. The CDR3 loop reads CASSLYTGADTQYF. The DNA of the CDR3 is TGCGCCAGCAGCTTGTATACGGGAGCGGATACGCAGTATTTT.

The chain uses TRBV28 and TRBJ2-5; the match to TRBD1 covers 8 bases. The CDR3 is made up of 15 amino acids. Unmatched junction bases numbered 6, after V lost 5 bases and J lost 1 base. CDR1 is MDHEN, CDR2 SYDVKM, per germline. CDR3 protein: CASSKWTGLQETQYF. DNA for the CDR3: TGTGCCAGCAGTAAGTGGACAGGGCTCCAAGAGACCCAGTACTTC.

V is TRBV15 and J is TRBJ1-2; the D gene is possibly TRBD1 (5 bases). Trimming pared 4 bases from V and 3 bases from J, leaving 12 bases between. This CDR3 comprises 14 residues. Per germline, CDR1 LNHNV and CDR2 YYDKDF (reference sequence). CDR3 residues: CATSTRGGDYGYTF. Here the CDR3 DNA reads TGTGCCACCAGCACGAGAGGAGGGGACTATGGCTACACCTTC.

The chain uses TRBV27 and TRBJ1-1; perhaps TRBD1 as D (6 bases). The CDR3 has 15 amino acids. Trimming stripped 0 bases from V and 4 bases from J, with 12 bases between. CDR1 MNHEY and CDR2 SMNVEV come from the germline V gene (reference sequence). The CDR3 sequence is CASSLSDSRGTEAFF. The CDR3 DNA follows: TGTGCCAGCAGTTTATCGGACAGTCGAGGCACTGAAGCTTTCTTT.

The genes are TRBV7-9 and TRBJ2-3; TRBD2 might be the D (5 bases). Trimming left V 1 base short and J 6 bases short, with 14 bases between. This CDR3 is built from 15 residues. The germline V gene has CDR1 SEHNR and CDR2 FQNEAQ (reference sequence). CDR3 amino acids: CASSLESSGGDTQYF. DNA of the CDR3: TGTGCCAGCAGCTTAGAGAGCAGCGGCGGGGATACGCAGTATTTT.

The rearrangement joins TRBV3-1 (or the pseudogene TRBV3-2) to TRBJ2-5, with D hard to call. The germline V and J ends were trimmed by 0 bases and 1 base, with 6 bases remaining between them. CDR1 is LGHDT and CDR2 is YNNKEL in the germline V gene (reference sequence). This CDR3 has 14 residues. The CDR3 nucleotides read TGTGCCAGCAGCCAAGATCTGTCCCAAGAGACCCAGTACTTC. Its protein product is CASSQDLSQETQYF.

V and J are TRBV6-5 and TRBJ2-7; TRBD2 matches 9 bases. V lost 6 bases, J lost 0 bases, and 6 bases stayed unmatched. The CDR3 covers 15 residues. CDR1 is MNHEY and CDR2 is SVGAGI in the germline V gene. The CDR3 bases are TGTGCCAGCAGGCCACCTAGCGGGATCTCCTACGAGCAGTACTTC. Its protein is CASRPPSGISYEQYF.

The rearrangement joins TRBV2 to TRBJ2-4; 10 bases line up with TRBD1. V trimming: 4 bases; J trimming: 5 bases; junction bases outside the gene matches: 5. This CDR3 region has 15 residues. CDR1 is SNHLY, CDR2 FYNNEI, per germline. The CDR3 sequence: CASSAGTGAQNIQYF. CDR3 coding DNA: TGTGCCAGCAGTGCCGGGACAGGGGCCCAAAACATTCAGTACTTC.

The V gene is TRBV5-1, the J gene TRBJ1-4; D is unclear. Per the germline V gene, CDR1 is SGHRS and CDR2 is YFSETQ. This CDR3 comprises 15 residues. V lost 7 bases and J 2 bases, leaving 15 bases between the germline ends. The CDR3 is CASGPGGLTNEKLFF. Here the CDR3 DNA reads TGCGCCAGCGGCCCCGGTGGGCTGACTAATGAAAAACTGTTTTTT.

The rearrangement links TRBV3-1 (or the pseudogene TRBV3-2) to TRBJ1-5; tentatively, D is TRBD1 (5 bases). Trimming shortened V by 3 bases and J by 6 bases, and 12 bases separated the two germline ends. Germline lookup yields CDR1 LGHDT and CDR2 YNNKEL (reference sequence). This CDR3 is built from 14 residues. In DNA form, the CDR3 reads TGTGCCAGCAGCCACCTCCAAGGGGTTCAGCCCCAGCATTTT. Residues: CASSHLQGVQPQHF.

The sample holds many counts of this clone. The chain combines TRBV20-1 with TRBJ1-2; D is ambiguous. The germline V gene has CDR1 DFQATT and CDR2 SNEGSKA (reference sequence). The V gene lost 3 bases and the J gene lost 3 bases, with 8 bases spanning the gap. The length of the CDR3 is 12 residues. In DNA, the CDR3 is TGCAGTGCTAGTCTCAGTGACTATGGCTACACCTTC. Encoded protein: CSASLSDYGYTF.

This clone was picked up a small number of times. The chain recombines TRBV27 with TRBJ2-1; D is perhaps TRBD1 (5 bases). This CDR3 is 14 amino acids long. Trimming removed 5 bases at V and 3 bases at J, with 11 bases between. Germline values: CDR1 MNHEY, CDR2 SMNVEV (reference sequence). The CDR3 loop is CASSPLTGYNEQFF. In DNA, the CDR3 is TGTGCCAGCAGTCCTCTAACAGGCTACAATGAGCAGTTCTTC.

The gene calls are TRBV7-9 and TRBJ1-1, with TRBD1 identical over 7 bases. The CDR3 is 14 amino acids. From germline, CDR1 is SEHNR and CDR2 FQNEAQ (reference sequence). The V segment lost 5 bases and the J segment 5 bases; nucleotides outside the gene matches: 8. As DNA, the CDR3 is TGTGCCAGCAGCCCGCAGGGGGGTTGGACTGAAGCTTTCTTT. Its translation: CASSPQGGWTEAFF.

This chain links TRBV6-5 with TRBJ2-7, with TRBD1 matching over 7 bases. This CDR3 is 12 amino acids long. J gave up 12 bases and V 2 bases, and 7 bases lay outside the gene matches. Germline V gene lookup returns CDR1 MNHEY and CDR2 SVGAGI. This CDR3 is CASSYDRVWWYF. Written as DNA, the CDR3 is TGTGCCAGCAGTTACGACAGGGTCTGGTGGTACTTC.

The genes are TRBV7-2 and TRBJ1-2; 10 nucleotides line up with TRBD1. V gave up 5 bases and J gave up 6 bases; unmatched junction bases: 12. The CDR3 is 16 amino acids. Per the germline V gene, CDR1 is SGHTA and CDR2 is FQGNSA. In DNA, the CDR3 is TGTGCCAGCAGCCGGAGAGGAGGACAGGGGGGAGATGGCTACACCTTC. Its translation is CASSRRGGQGGDGYTF.

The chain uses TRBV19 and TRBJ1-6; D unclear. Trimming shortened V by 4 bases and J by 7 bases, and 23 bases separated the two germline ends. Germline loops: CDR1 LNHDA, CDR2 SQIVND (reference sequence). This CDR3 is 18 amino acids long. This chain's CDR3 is CASSKNTPGRGGNSPLHF. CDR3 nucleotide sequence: TGTGCCAGTAGTAAGAACACACCGGGTCGAGGAGGGAATTCACCCCTCCACTTT.